A single sample gave rise to the 27 T cell receptor beta chains below, sequenced in a study of blood T cell repertoires in COVID-19. The method was immunoSEQ multiplex PCR; TCRdb's version includes in-frame clones alone and lacks a portion of them. The data show almost 300,000 clones, roughly 86% seen once. Sequencing used peripheral blood. These TCRs come from a woman aged 25 to 39 with COVID-19, enrolled during active disease.

Comment on this clone: At the DNA level, this CDR3 is encoded by other sequences in the same sample as well. The V call is TRBV18, the J call TRBJ1-4; the D gene is possibly TRBD1 (5 bases). Germline V gene data show CDR1 as KGHSH and CDR2 as LQKENI. Trimming shortened V by 4 bases and J by 5 bases, and 5 bases separated the two germline ends. CDR3 length equals 12 residues. The CDR3 loop is CASSRGNEKLFF. CDR3 DNA: TGTGCCAGCTCACGGGGCAATGAAAAACTGTTTTTT.

The V gene is TRBV5-1, the J gene TRBJ2-1, with TRBD2 matching 12 bases. The germline CDR1 and CDR2 sequences are SGHRS and YFSETQ. Trimming cost V 2 bases and J 4 bases; bases outside gene matches: 4. The CDR3 extends over 16 amino acids. The CDR3 sequence: CASSFQLAGGYNEQFF. Here the CDR3 DNA reads TGCGCCAGCAGCTTCCAACTAGCGGGGGGATACAATGAGCAGTTCTTC.

This chain joins TRBV5-4 and TRBJ1-6; D unresolved. This CDR3 contains 15 residues. CDR1 and CDR2 (germline): SGHNT, YYREEE (reference sequence). V lost 2 bases to trimming and J lost 3 bases, with 9 bases between them. The CDR3, as DNA: TGTGCCAGCAGCTTTCCCGGGAGCTATAATTCACCCCTCCACTTT. It codes for CASSFPGSYNSPLHF.

The CDR3 coding sequence is TGTGCCACCAGACAGGGTGCCTACGAGCAGTACTTC. Its protein is CATRQGAYEQYF. This chain uses TRBV24-1 with TRBJ2-7; TRBD1 is a possible D gene (6 bases). This CDR3 has 12 amino acids. Germline CDR1 KGHDR, CDR2 SFDVKD. The V end was cut by 7 bases, the J end by 2 bases, with 8 bases between.

The table lists this clone with a count of one. The chain carries TRBV5-4 and TRBJ2-3; 11 bases are shared with TRBD2. There are 16 residues in the CDR3. V lost 4 bases, J lost 4 bases, and 8 bases stayed unmatched. The germline CDR1 and CDR2 sequences are SGHNT and YYREEE (reference sequence). The DNA for the CDR3 is TGTGCCAGCAGCCTTTTTAGCGGGGGGGCCCCAGATACGCAGTATTTT. This encodes CASSLFSGGAPDTQYF. Looking up the rest from reference TRBV5-4 and TRBJ2-3 gives the full variable domain: ETGVTQSPTHLIKTRGQQVTLRCSSQSGHNTVSWYQQALGQGPQFIFQYYREEENGRGNFPPRFSGLQFPNYSSELNVNALELDDSALYLCASSLFSGGAPDTQYFGPGTRLTVL.

V usage is TRBV29-1 and J usage is TRBJ2-3; D may be TRBD2 (6 bases). V lost 8 bases, J lost 4 bases, and 16 bases lay in between. CDR1 and CDR2 (germline): SQVTM, ANQGSEA. CDR3 length: 13 residues. The CDR3 nucleotides read TGCAGCAACCGGGACTTGGCCGCAGATACGCAGTATTTT. It yields the protein CSNRDLAADTQYF.

Comment on this clone: The CDR3 ends on some other residue instead of the conserved phenylalanine or tryptophan, so this is likely a read error. The chain employs TRBV12-3 or TRBV12-4 and TRBJ1-2; D is unclear. This CDR3 contains 11 residues. V was shortened by 3 bases and J by 1 base, with 0 bases between the two germline ends. DNA of the CDR3: TGTGCCAGCAGTTTTAACTATGGCTACACCCTC. Its translation: CASSFNYGYTL.

A few counts support this clone. V is TRBV12-3 or TRBV12-4 and J is TRBJ1-5; D ambiguous. The V gene lost 3 bases and the J gene lost 9 bases, with 12 bases spanning the gap. The CDR3 totals 13 residues. The CDR3 sequence is CASSLGPLRPQHF. In nucleotides, the CDR3 is TGTGCCAGCAGTTTGGGCCCCCTCAGGCCCCAGCATTTT.

The chain employs TRBV2 and TRBJ1-1; maybe TRBD1 (6 bases). V was shortened by 6 bases and J by 0 bases, with 11 bases between the two germline ends. Germline V CDR1 and CDR2: SNHLY, FYNNEI. This CDR3 region has 14 residues. CDR3 coding DNA: TGTGCCAGCAGGCTCGGACAGTTGAACACTGAAGCTTTCTTT. Protein sequence: CASRLGQLNTEAFF.

The chain is built from TRBV7-8 and TRBJ1-3; D gene uncertain. CDR3 size: 16 residues. V lost 0 bases and J lost 2, with 11 bases in between. The germline gives CDR1 SGHVS, CDR2 FQNEAQ. CDR3 DNA sequence: TGTGCCAGCAGCTTAGCGAGGGTGGCAGCTGGAAACACCATATATTTT. Amino acids: CASSLARVAAGNTIYF. Looking up the rest from reference TRBV7-8 and TRBJ1-3 gives the full variable domain: GAGVSQSPRYKVAKRGQDVALRCDPISGHVSLFWYQQALGQGPEFLTYFQNEAQLDKSGLPSDRFFAERPEGSVSTLKIQRTQQEDSAVYLCASSLARVAAGNTIYFGEGSWLTVV.

V usage is TRBV30 and J usage is TRBJ1-3; 7 bases map to TRBD1. This CDR3 comprises 16 residues. Germline assignment: CDR1 GTSNPN and CDR2 SVGIG (reference sequence). Trimming removed 3 bases from V and 8 bases from J; junction bases left unmatched: 16. The CDR3 loop reads CAWREPQATTGDTIYF. The CDR3 nucleotides read TGTGCCTGGAGGGAGCCCCAGGCAACCACAGGGGACACCATATATTTT.

The chain carries TRBV5-1 and TRBJ2-7; 13 nucleotides align to TRBD2. Germline lookup yields CDR1 SGHRS and CDR2 YFSETQ. This CDR3 has 17 residues. Trimming took 0 bases from V and 4 from J; bases not matched to a gene: 7. This CDR3 is CASSLARETSGGYEQYF. The CDR3 DNA reads as TGCGCCAGCAGCTTGGCCCGGGAGACTAGCGGGGGGTACGAGCAGTACTTC.

Only a few counts were recorded for this clone. The rearrangement joins TRBV9 to TRBJ2-7; 7 nucleotides match TRBD1. CDR3 length: 13 amino acids. V trimming: 1 base; J trimming: 6 bases; junction bases outside the gene matches: 4. Germline V gene sequence: CDR1 SGDLS, CDR2 YYNGEE. The CDR3: CASSVLGGGEQYF. CDR3 DNA sequence: TGTGCCAGCAGCGTACTAGGGGGCGGCGAGCAGTACTTC.

The chain links TRBV28 to TRBJ1-5; 8 bases are a match to TRBD1. CDR3 length equals 14 residues. The germline V gene has CDR1 MDHEN and CDR2 SYDVKM. After removal of 7 bases from V and 4 bases from J, the junction contained 6 bases not matched to a gene. The chain's CDR3 is CASIDRGRNQPQHF. CDR3 coding DNA: TGTGCCAGCATTGACAGGGGACGTAATCAGCCCCAGCATTTT.

The gene calls are TRBV7-8 and TRBJ1-4; 8 bases map to TRBD1. The germline CDR1 and CDR2 sequences are SGHVS and FQNEAQ. The CDR3 is made up of 14 amino acids. V lost 1 base, J lost 7 bases, and 2 bases stayed unmatched. The CDR3 DNA is TGTGCCAGCAGCTTAGACAGGGGGGGTGAAAAACTGTTTTTT. It translates to CASSLDRGGEKLFF.

The CDR3 nucleotides are TGCGCCAGCAGCTTGATCCCCGGGTCCACTTATCAGCCCCAGCATTTT. This sequence encodes CASSLIPGSTYQPQHF. The chain combines TRBV5-1 with TRBJ1-5; no clear D. This CDR3 has 16 amino acids. CDR1 and CDR2 from the germline V gene are SGHRS and YFSETQ. Trimming shortened V by 1 base and J by 5 bases, and 16 bases separated the two germline ends.

The table lists this clone with a few counts. The chain combines TRBV18 with TRBJ2-5; 10 bases agree with TRBD2. The CDR3 is 15 residues long. V lost 4 bases to trimming and J lost 3 bases; unmatched junction nucleotides: 5. Germline V lookup: CDR1 KGHSH, CDR2 LQKENI. For the CDR3, the DNA is TGTGCCAGCTCACGGAGGCTAGCGGGGGAAGAGACCCAGTACTTC. The encoded protein is CASSRRLAGEETQYF. The whole variable domain, filled in from reference TRBV18 and TRBJ2-5, reads NAGVMQNPRHLVRRRGQEARLRCSPMKGHSHVYWYRQLPEEGLKFMVYLQKENIIDESGMPKERFSAEFPKEGPSILRIQQVVRGDSAAYFCASSRRLAGEETQYFGPGTRLLVL.

J is TRBJ2-2 and V is TRBV7-9; D remains unclear. Per germline, CDR1 SEHNR and CDR2 FQNEAQ (reference sequence). Trimming removed 3 bases from V and 8 bases from J, with 7 bases in between. The CDR3 extends over 12 amino acids. The CDR3 protein is CASSFPMGELFF. DNA of the CDR3: TGTGCCAGCAGCTTCCCTATGGGGGAGCTGTTTTTT. Combining the CDR3 with reference TRBV7-9 and TRBJ2-2 gives the whole variable domain DTGVSQNPRHKITKRGQNVTFRCDPISEHNRLYWYRQTLGQGPEFLTYFQNEAQLEKSRLLSDRFSAERPKGSFSTLEIQRTEQGDSAMYLCASSFPMGELFFGEGSRLTVL.

The rearrangement joins TRBV3-1 (or the pseudogene TRBV3-2) to TRBJ2-1; the match to TRBD2 covers 13 bases. Germline-derived CDR1 and CDR2 are LGHDT and YNNKEL (reference sequence). This CDR3 region has 15 residues. The V segment lost 6 bases and the J segment 6 bases; nucleotides outside the gene matches: 5. CDR3: CASRTSGGPGNEQFF. The CDR3 DNA reads as TGTGCCAGCAGGACTAGCGGGGGGCCGGGCAATGAGCAGTTCTTC.

The V gene is TRBV28, the J gene TRBJ1-2, with 7 positions matching TRBD1. This CDR3 has 15 residues. From germline, CDR1 is MDHEN and CDR2 SYDVKM. The V segment lost 8 bases and the J segment 8 bases; nucleotides outside the gene matches: 17. Here the CDR3 reads CASLLDRAHRIGYTF. CDR3 coding DNA: TGTGCCAGCCTACTCGACAGGGCCCATCGGATCGGCTACACCTTC.

The table lists this clone with a few counts. The rearrangement joins TRBV9 to TRBJ1-2; 7 nucleotides align to TRBD1. The CDR3 runs to 15 residues. Germline V gene data show CDR1 as SGDLS and CDR2 as YYNGEE. With V trimmed by 0 bases and J by 5 bases, 7 bases remained unmatched. The CDR3, as DNA: TGTGCCAGCAGCGTAGGCGCAAAGGACAGGTATGGCTACACCTTC. Amino acids: CASSVGAKDRYGYTF.

CDR3 sequence: CASSDGKQGALWANVLTF. The DNA of the CDR3 is TGTGCCAGCAGTGACGGGAAACAGGGGGCCCTCTGGGCCAACGTCCTGACTTTC. The chain is built from TRBV2 and TRBJ2-6; TRBD1 matches 9 bases. The length of the CDR3 is 18 residues. Per the germline V gene, CDR1 is SNHLY and CDR2 is FYNNEI. The J segment lost 5 bases and the V segment lost 3 bases, leaving 11 bases of the junction unmatched.

V usage is TRBV7-2 and J usage is TRBJ2-1, with 10 bases fitting TRBD2. The CDR3 extends over 15 amino acids. V shed 2 bases, J shed 13 bases, and the junction held 11 bases outside the gene matches. Germline V gives CDR1 SGHTA, CDR2 FQGNSA. In DNA form, the CDR3 reads TGTGCCAGCAGCTTAATAGCCGTAGCGGGGGGACCACAGTTCTTC. Translating it yields CASSLIAVAGGPQFF.

The V call is TRBV28, the J call TRBJ1-3, with D hard to call. CDR3 length: 13 residues. The germline CDR1 and CDR2 sequences are MDHEN and SYDVKM. V was shortened by 9 bases and J by 7 bases, with 16 bases between the two germline ends. The CDR3 DNA reads as TGTGCCAGTCCCATCTGTCAGTCGAACACCATATATTTT. Translating it yields CASPICQSNTIYF.

This chain uses TRBV5-1 with TRBJ1-2; a possible D gene is TRBD1 (6 bases). V was shortened by 2 bases and J by 6 bases, with 11 bases between the two germline ends. CDR1 is SGHRS, CDR2 YFSETQ, per germline. The CDR3 loop spans 13 amino acids. CDR3 region: CASSFITGNGYTF. The CDR3 nucleotides are TGCGCCAGCAGCTTTATAACAGGGAATGGCTACACCTTC.

This sequence joins TRBV20-1 and TRBJ1-2; 8 bases map to TRBD1. After removal of 3 bases from V and 5 bases from J, the junction contained 5 bases not matched to a gene. The V gene's germline CDR1 is DFQATT and CDR2 SNEGSKA (reference sequence). The CDR3 is 13 amino acids. CDR3 region: CSASWTGRYGYTF. CDR3 sequence (DNA): TGCAGTGCTAGTTGGACAGGGCGGTATGGCTACACCTTC.

This rearrangement joins TRBV5-6 to TRBJ1-3; 10 bases are a match to TRBD1. The CDR3 consists of 15 residues. Germline lookup yields CDR1 SGHDT and CDR2 YYEEEE. Trimming cost V 4 bases and J 2 bases; bases outside gene matches: 3. The CDR3 DNA reads TGTGCCAGCAGCCACGGGACAGGGGCTGGAAACACCATATATTTT. This sequence encodes CASSHGTGAGNTIYF.